This T cell receptor beta chain comes out of a study of a mutant IDH1 vaccine in newly diagnosed glioma (dated by TCRdb to about 2021). Background for the entire study: The roughly 32 treated patients were approximately 62% male and around 40% female, with a mean age of 40.4 years. Before enrollment, most patients had been given radiochemotherapy with temozolomide as standard therapy, while the rest had received either radiotherapy alone or temozolomide alone. Peripheral blood was drawn at six visits: V03 (baseline), V05, V07, V10, V12 and V13. For exploratory analyses, about two dozen treated patients had longitudinal TCRB deep sequencing done wherever samples were available. What the authors observed across the whole study: Pseudoprogression appeared unrelated to alterations in the top peripheral T cell clonotypes detected by TCRB sequencing. Across multiple MHC alleles, vaccine-induced immune responses were seen in just over 90% of patients. The authors stated that sample limitations prevented analyses of patient blood samples from being reproduced. PBMC samples for TCRB deep sequencing were selected based on availability.

The CDR3 has 13 amino acids, counting the end cysteine and phenylalanine. Just CDR3 DNA is preserved here, 39 bases in frame from base 1. CDR1 and CDR2, per the germline V gene (reference sequence), are LNHDA and SQIVND. Germline trimming amounts to 8 bases on V and 0 bases on J, with 3 as the count of junction bases outside the gene matches. What the time point label conveys for this sample: baseline, week 1 (first vaccination visit). In the paper's terms, the treatment or condition label means: pre-vaccination baseline after standard-of-care therapy. All donors had newly diagnosed IDH1-mutant astrocytomas of WHO grade 3 or 4 that showed loss of nuclear ATRX. The samples were drawn from NOA16, a multicentre, single-arm, open-label phase I trial in Germany that tested a mutant IDH1 peptide vaccine in humans for the first time. Blood drawn at visit V03 was used as the baseline sample for immunogenicity testing. Genomic DNA for TCRB sequencing was extracted from EDTA blood using the DNeasy Blood and Tissue Kit.

Receptor amplification or capture employed the immunoSEQ multiplex PCR assay. Rearranged TCR beta chain sequences were amplified with the hsTCRB Kit following the manufacturer's protocol. TCRB libraries were sequenced on an Illumina MiSeq. Turning to the authors' computational methods: The proprietary platform of the kit vendor was used for demultiplexing, trimming and gene mapping. Imported from immuneACCESS, the table was reduced by TCRdb to in-frame sequences with V and J called. These copies leave out some clones; in studies compared against another copy, an unresolved V gene accounts for under half, and the cause of the remainder is not known. V and J calls plus clone size are reproduced from that table; the DNA served to infer D and trimming. The sample includes over 55,000 clones, with around four fifths observed a single time. The ten largest clones take up 4% to 5.5% of the sample. A remark on this clone: The antigen it recognizes is unknown. The input lacks base qualities; no much larger clone sits a single base away.

This sample comprised peripheral blood mononuclear cells (PBMCs), obtained from a glioma patient treated with radiotherapy, temozolomide or both. The source of this sequence is a young woman with glioma. Some clones in this sample may be carry-over from other donors' samples. The rearrangement joined TRBV19 to TRBJ1-1; TRBD1 fits 7 bases in the junction. DNA sequence: TGTGCCAGTGGGGACAGACTGAACACTGAAGCTTTCTTT. Translated, this is CASGDRLNTEAFF.